This TCR beta chain emerged from a study of T cells in Graves' hyperthyroidism and ophthalmopathy. The investigators amplified TCR beta CDR3 regions from RNA transcripts. First-round RT-PCR of the TCR CDR3 relied on the HTBI primer set. MiXCR, run by TCRdb on the multiplex PCR reads, gives a single entry per CDR3 protein. The sample yields 700,000 to 850,000 distinct CDR3 sequences, 30% to 40% seen once. This clonotype was seen more than once but under ten times. 9 to 10 ml fresh peripheral blood yielded the PBMCs. Germline lookup yields CDR1 DFQATT and CDR2 SNEGSKA (reference sequence). With V trimmed by 3 bases and J by 1 base, 12 bases remained unmatched. This CDR3 is 17 amino acids long.

This receptor was taken from a woman in her thirties or forties with Graves' hyperthyroidism. The sample comprised blood. The rearrangement joins TRBV20-1 to TRBJ2-5, with 9 nucleotides matching TRBD1. Here the CDR3 reads CSASRDRDVYRQETQYF. The CDR3, as DNA: TGCAGTGCTAGCCGGGACAGGGATGTTTATCGCCAAGAGACCCAGTACTTC.